This T cell receptor (beta chain) comes out of a study of identifying expanded T cells in peripheral blood. CDR3 length equals 16 residues. Looked up from germline, CDR1 is SGDLS and CDR2 is YYNGEE. V gave up 1 base and J gave up 0 bases, with 13 bases separating them. On this clone: Its antigen is currently unknown.

Study-level results: About 1.2 clones differed between technical replicates, versus approximately 16 and 19 over time. Across healthy donors, higher total template counts meant significantly greater roughly two-week count variance.

Produced via immunoSEQ multiplex PCR; TCRdb's table is partial and in-frame only. Of approximately 56,000 clones listed, approximately 86% were seen once; the top ten hold around 15%. This receptor was identified in a person aged 18 to 75 in good health. The sequenced material came from blood. V and J are TRBV9 and TRBJ1-1, with D unresolved. The CDR3 DNA reads TGTGCCAGCAGCGTAATGCATGAAGCCATGAACACTGAAGCTTTCTTT. It yields the protein CASSVMHEAMNTEAFF.